These 2 T cell receptor beta chains were all obtained from the same sample, sequenced in a study of shared clonotypes between healthy human individuals. Method: immunoSEQ multiplex PCR; TCRdb's copy keeps in-frame clones and lacks some. This sample carries about half a million clones, around 79% of them seen once, and the ten largest clones take less than 15%. The specimen was PBMCs. These receptors were obtained from a woman aged 40-49 years in good health. Some clones in this sample may be carry-over from other donors' samples.

This clone was recorded at least ten times. This same CDR3 is encoded by further DNA sequences in the sample. The V gene is TRBV27, the J gene TRBJ2-2; no definite D call. CDR1 is MNHEY, CDR2 SMNVEV, per germline (reference sequence). This CDR3 has 16 amino acids. Trimming removed 0 bases from V and 0 bases from J, with 8 bases in between. Written as DNA, the CDR3 is TGTGCCAGCAGTTTATCGGCAGGTGCGAACACCGGGGAGCTGTTTTTT. This codes for CASSLSAGANTGELFF.

The sample holds one count of this clone. This sequence joins TRBV28 and TRBJ1-5, with D unresolved. Per germline, CDR1 MDHEN and CDR2 SYDVKM. Trimming shortened V by 7 bases and J by 4 bases, and 11 bases separated the two germline ends. This CDR3 is 13 amino acids long. CDR3 DNA sequence: TGTGCCAGCACCCGAGGCTGGAATCAGCCCCAGCATTTT. As protein: CASTRGWNQPQHF. Using reference TRBV28 and TRBJ1-5 for the parts outside the CDR3, the full variable domain is DVKVTQSSRYLVKRTGEKVFLECVQDMDHENMFWYRQDPGLGLRLIYFSYDVKMKEKGDIPEGYSVSREKKERFSLILESASTNQTSMYLCASTRGWNQPQHFGDGTRLSIL.